Listed here are 22 T cell receptor beta chains from one sample, sequenced in a study of T-cell reconstitution after alpha-beta-depleted transplantation in children. The TCRbeta library incorporated unique molecular identifiers. TCRdb reanalysed the PCR reads using MiXCR and keeps one entry per CDR3 protein. Of 200,000 to 250,000 distinct CDR3 sequences detected, 12% appear once; the ten largest clones hold roughly 2.6%. Sequencing was performed on PBMCs from the stem cell graft donor, taken from the stem cell graft. These receptors were obtained from a human donor who donated a stem cell graft to a child with acute lymphoblastic leukemia.

In this sample, this clonotype turned up a few times. The chain uses TRBV5-1 and TRBJ1-1, with TRBD1 matching 7 bases. CDR1 is SGHRS, CDR2 YFSETQ, per germline. The CDR3 has 14 residues. J gave up 3 bases and V 5 bases, and 7 bases lay outside the gene matches. CDR3 sequence (DNA): TGCGCCAGCAGGGCGACAGGGAGGGACACTGAAGCTTTCTTT. It yields the protein CASRATGRDTEAFF. The full variable domain, its missing parts supplied by reference TRBV5-1 and TRBJ1-1, is KAGVTQTPRYLIKTRGQQVTLSCSPISGHRSVSWYQQTPGQGLQFLFEYFSETQRNKGNFPGRFSGRQFSNSRSEMNVSTLELGDSALYLCASRATGRDTEAFFGQGTRLTVV.

This clonotype was recorded at least ten times. V is TRBV6-2 or TRBV6-3 and J is TRBJ1-3; a weak D match, TRBD1 (6 bases). Germline V gives CDR1 MNHEY, CDR2 SVGEGT. CDR3 size: 18 residues. The V end was cut by 2 bases, the J end by 4 bases, with 21 bases between. CDR3 protein: CASSYEGQRLLGGNTIYF. Here the CDR3 DNA reads TGTGCCAGCAGTTACGAAGGACAGCGCCTTTTGGGCGGAAACACCATATATTTT.

In its sample, this clonotype was seen many times. CDR3 residues: CASSPTGLTGNTIYF. The DNA of the CDR3 is TGTGCCAGCAGCCCGACAGGGCTCACTGGAAACACCATATATTTT. The gene calls are TRBV6-1 and TRBJ1-3; TRBD1 agrees at 7 bases. The germline V gene encodes CDR1 MNHNS and CDR2 SASEGT. The CDR3 covers 15 residues. V shed 6 bases, J shed 2 bases, and the junction held 7 bases outside the gene matches.

This clonotype was seen repeatedly, ten times or more. The J gene is TRBJ2-2, the V gene TRBV20-1; D gene uncertain. CDR1 DFQATT and CDR2 SNEGSKA come from the germline V gene (reference sequence). The CDR3 is 13 residues long. The germline V and J ends were trimmed by 8 bases and 0 bases, with 10 bases remaining between them. The CDR3 is CSTADPNTGELFF. The CDR3, as DNA: TGCAGTACGGCGGACCCGAACACCGGGGAGCTGTTTTTT.

The chain links TRBV3-1 to TRBJ2-5, with TRBD2 as a possible D gene (5 bases). CDR1 and CDR2 (germline): LGHDT, YNNKEL (reference sequence). V gave up 2 bases and J gave up 5 bases, with 9 bases separating them. This CDR3 comprises 13 residues. The CDR3: CASSQRGGETQYF. The CDR3 region has the DNA TGTGCCAGCAGCCAAAGAGGCGGGGAGACCCAGTACTTC.

At least ten counts were recorded for this clonotype. Written as DNA, the CDR3 is TGTGCCAGCAGCTCAGGATTCCGCCAAAACATTCAGTACTTC. The encoded protein is CASSSGFRQNIQYF. This chain uses TRBV7-9 with TRBJ2-4, with D hard to call. The CDR3 has 14 amino acids. V shed 4 bases and J shed 5 bases, with 12 bases lying between them. Germline loops: CDR1 SEHNR, CDR2 FQNEAQ (reference sequence).

This clonotype has a count of ten or more. This sequence joins TRBV6-1 and TRBJ2-2; D may be TRBD1 (5 bases). V was trimmed by 5 bases and J by 0 bases, leaving 10 bases between them. CDR3 length: 15 amino acids. The germline CDR1 and CDR2 sequences are MNHNS and SASEGT. This CDR3 is CASSKTAANTGELFF. As DNA, the CDR3 is TGTGCCAGCAGTAAGACAGCCGCGAACACCGGGGAGCTGTTTTTT.

The table lists this clonotype with many counts. The chain has TRBV20-1 and TRBJ2-7; 7 bases line up with TRBD1. Germline V gene lookup returns CDR1 DFQATT and CDR2 SNEGSKA (reference sequence). There are 13 residues in the CDR3. The ends lost 5 bases at V and 2 bases at J; junction bases unmatched: 6. CDR3 nucleotide sequence: TGCAGTGCTTTTAACAGGGGCACCTACGAGCAGTACTTC. Translating it yields CSAFNRGTYEQYF.

In its sample, this clonotype was seen many times. V and J are TRBV29-1 and TRBJ2-2, with D unresolved. V gave up 0 bases and J gave up 0 bases, with 11 bases separating them. The CDR3 is 16 amino acids. The germline gives CDR1 SQVTM, CDR2 ANQGSEA. DNA of the CDR3: TGCAGCGTTGAAGATCTTACGGGTGCGAACACCGGGGAGCTGTTTTTT. Translation gives CSVEDLTGANTGELFF.

This clonotype showed up many times. The gene calls are TRBV18 and TRBJ1-2, with a possible D match to TRBD1 (5 bases). CDR3 length: 17 amino acids. V dropped 8 bases and J dropped 4 bases, with 26 bases sitting between them. Looked up from germline, CDR1 is KGHSH and CDR2 is LQKENI. The CDR3 reads CASTDQRAGTALYGYTF. CDR3 DNA: TGTGCCAGCACTGACCAGCGGGCCGGGACGGCGCTCTATGGCTACACCTTC.

There are a few counts of this clonotype. The rearrangement links TRBV10-2 to TRBJ2-7; D might be TRBD1 or TRBD2, each matching 6 bases. This CDR3 has 15 amino acids. Trimming left V 6 bases short and J 0 bases short, with 15 bases between. Germline V CDR1 and CDR2: WSHSY, SAAADI. CDR3 nucleotide sequence: TGCGCCAGCAGGGGGGGCCGGGACGGCTCCTACGAGCAGTACTTC. Its protein product is CASRGGRDGSYEQYF.

Many counts were recorded for this clonotype. This chain joins TRBV20-1 and TRBJ1-1, with TRBD1 matching 10 bases. The V gene end was trimmed by 3 bases and the J gene end by 2 bases; junction bases not matched to a gene: 9. The CDR3 totals 16 residues. CDR1 is DFQATT, CDR2 SNEGSKA, per germline (reference sequence). CDR3: CSASRDRGYRNTEAFF. The CDR3 DNA follows: TGCAGTGCTAGCCGGGACAGGGGATATCGAAACACTGAAGCTTTCTTT.

This clonotype was seen more than once but under ten times. J is TRBJ2-1 and V is TRBV12-3 or TRBV12-4; 8 positions match TRBD2. The length of the CDR3 is 15 residues. The V segment lost 8 bases and the J segment 6 bases; nucleotides outside the gene matches: 12. The CDR3 here is CASVQSTSATNEQFF. For the CDR3, the DNA is TGTGCCAGCGTCCAGTCGACTAGCGCAACCAATGAGCAGTTCTTC.

This clonotype was recorded at least ten times. The chain carries TRBV18 and TRBJ1-2, with a weak D call TRBD1 (6 bases). Germline V gives CDR1 KGHSH, CDR2 LQKENI. Trimming removed 4 bases from V and 4 bases from J, with 13 bases in between. This CDR3 contains 14 residues. CDR3 in amino acids: CASSQDRNSYGYTF. The CDR3 DNA reads TGTGCCAGCTCACAGGACAGAAATTCCTATGGCTACACCTTC.

This clonotype was counted a few times. V and J are TRBV10-3 and TRBJ2-1; TRBD2 agrees at 7 bases. J lost 8 bases, V lost 3 bases, and 10 bases had no gene match. The CDR3 is 15 residues long. CDR1 is ENHRY, CDR2 SYGVKD, per germline. CDR3 protein: CAISDGVGGPHEQFF. The CDR3 DNA is TGTGCCATCAGTGACGGTGTGGGAGGGCCCCATGAGCAGTTCTTC.

This clonotype occurred many times. The chain combines TRBV10-3 with TRBJ2-7; D assignment may be TRBD1 or TRBD2 (6 bases each). Per the germline V gene, CDR1 is ENHRY and CDR2 is SYGVKD. V shed 5 bases and J shed 5 bases, with 10 bases lying between them. The CDR3 runs 12 residues. The CDR3 is CAISIRGDEQYF. CDR3 nucleotide sequence: TGTGCCATCAGTATTAGGGGGGACGAGCAGTACTTC.

Many counts were recorded for this clonotype. The CDR3 loop reads CASRAGREGYEQYF. The CDR3 DNA follows: TGCGCCAGCCGTGCGGGACGGGAGGGTTACGAGCAGTACTTC. The V and J genes are TRBV5-1 and TRBJ2-7, with 8 bases that match TRBD2. The germline CDR1 and CDR2 sequences are SGHRS and YFSETQ. With 7 bases clipped from V and 4 bases from J, the junction kept 10 bases outside the gene matches. The CDR3 extends over 14 amino acids.

The V gene is TRBV27, the J gene TRBJ2-1, with TRBD1 matching over 7 bases. CDR1 and CDR2 (germline): MNHEY, SMNVEV (reference sequence). The CDR3 loop spans 15 amino acids. With 5 bases clipped from V and 4 bases from J, the junction kept 8 bases outside the gene matches. CDR3 residues: CASSADTGVYNEQFF. As DNA, the CDR3 is TGTGCCAGCAGTGCCGACACAGGGGTATACAATGAGCAGTTCTTC.

The table lists this clonotype with many counts. The chain uses TRBV6-5 and TRBJ2-7; the D gene is possibly TRBD1 (5 bases). This CDR3 region has 15 residues. The V gene's germline CDR1 is MNHEY and CDR2 SVGAGI. Trimming stripped 2 bases from V and 1 base from J, with 12 bases between. The CDR3 DNA is TGTGCCAGCAGTTACGGCGACAGTATTTCCTACGAGCAGTACTTC. It specifies CASSYGDSISYEQYF.

In this sample, this clonotype turned up many times. This chain links TRBV29-1 with TRBJ2-2; D uncertain. There are 12 residues in the CDR3. Germline CDR1 is SQVTM and CDR2 is ANQGSEA. Trimming stripped 2 bases from V and 5 bases from J, with 6 bases between. The CDR3 spells CSVESATGELFF. Here the CDR3 DNA reads TGCAGCGTTGAATCCGCGACCGGGGAGCTGTTTTTT.

This clonotype has at least ten counts. The rearrangement links TRBV12-3 or TRBV12-4 to TRBJ2-1; perhaps D is TRBD1 or TRBD2 (6 bases each). Trimming took off 5 bases at V and 1 base at J, with 9 bases between the two ends. This CDR3 has 14 residues. This CDR3 is CASSGGTSYNEQFF. The CDR3 DNA reads TGTGCCAGCAGTGGCGGGACATCCTACAATGAGCAGTTCTTC.

This clonotype was seen more than once but under ten times. The gene calls are TRBV9 and TRBJ1-5; 8 bases align to TRBD1. The CDR3 spans 14 residues. Per germline, CDR1 SGDLS and CDR2 YYNGEE. Losses at the gene ends were 3 bases for V and 9 bases for J; bases not matched to a gene: 8. Here the CDR3 DNA reads TGTGCCAGCAGCGATGGGACAGGCGATCGGCCCCAGCATTTT. Translation: CASSDGTGDRPQHF.